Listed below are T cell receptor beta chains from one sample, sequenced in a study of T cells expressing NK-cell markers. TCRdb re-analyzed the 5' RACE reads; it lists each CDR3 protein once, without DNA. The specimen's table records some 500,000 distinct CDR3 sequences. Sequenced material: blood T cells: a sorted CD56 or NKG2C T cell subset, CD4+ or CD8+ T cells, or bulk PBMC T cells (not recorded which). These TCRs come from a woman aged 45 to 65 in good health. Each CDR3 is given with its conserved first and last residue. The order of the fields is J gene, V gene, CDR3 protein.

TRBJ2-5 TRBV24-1 CATTEMLRSGETQYF
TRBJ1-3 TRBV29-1 CSVEDWAGNTIYF
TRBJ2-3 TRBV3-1 CASSWIAGGLGDTQYF
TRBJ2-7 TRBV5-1 CASSLWGTSGSPYEQYF
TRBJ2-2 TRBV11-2 CASSISGRATGELFF
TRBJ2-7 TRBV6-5 CASSYGTGKTYEQYF
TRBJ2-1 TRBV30 CAWSGGLVSSYNEQFF
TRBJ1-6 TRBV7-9 CASSYKSPNSPLHF
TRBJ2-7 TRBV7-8 CASATSPYEQYF
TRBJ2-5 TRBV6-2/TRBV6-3 CASRDQETQYF
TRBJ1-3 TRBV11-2 CASSFGEVNSGNTIYF
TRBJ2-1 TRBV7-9 CASSPLGDGNEQFF
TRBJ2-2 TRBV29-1 CSVAAPGTGLNTGELFF
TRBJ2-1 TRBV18 CASSPSPPRARIQALYNEQFF
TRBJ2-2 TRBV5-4 CASSGTAARGGNTGELFF
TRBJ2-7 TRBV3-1 CASSEGPGAPYEQYF
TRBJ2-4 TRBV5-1 CASSSRRRGDIQYF
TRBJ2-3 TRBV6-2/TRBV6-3 CASRPWRRHGDTQYF
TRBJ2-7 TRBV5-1 CASSFQGREQYF
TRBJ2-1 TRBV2 CASIGLSSGITRSGFF
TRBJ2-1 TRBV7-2 CASSPTIRPEQFF
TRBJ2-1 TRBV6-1 CASSSPPTAVKQFF
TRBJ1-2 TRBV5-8 CASSWGQETDIRYTF
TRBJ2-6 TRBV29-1 CSVDGRQGSSGANVLTF
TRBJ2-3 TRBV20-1 CSARGFARSRGTDTQYF
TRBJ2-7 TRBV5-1 CASGYTTYEQYF
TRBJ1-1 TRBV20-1 CSAGKARQGLMNTEAFF
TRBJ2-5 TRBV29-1 CSVDWTSKETQYF
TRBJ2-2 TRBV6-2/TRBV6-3 CASSWEGTGELFF
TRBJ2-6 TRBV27 CASSLSLLTGWASGANVLTF
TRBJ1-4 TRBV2 CASTLDRNEREKLFF
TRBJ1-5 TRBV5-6 CASSAGHRSNQPQHF
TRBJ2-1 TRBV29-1 CSVGPLEPWRNEQFF
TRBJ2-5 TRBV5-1 CASSFSGVAQETQYF
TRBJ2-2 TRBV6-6 CASSYSRPSGGGGELFF
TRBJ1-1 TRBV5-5 CASSSTAKGNTEAFF
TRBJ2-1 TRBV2 CASSEWAEQFF
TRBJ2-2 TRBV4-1 CASSQSMAGELFF
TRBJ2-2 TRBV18 CASSPTTGIGELFF
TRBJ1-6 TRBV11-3 CASSYQGDSPLHF
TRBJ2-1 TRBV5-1 CASRRGRAVGNEQFF
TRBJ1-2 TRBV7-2 CASSLLRQNYGYTF
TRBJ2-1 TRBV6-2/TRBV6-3 CASFLAGGNEQFF
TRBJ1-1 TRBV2 CASSGPALRTAEAFF
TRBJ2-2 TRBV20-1 CSARRKREGFGELFF
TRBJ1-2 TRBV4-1 CASSQGQTNYGYTF
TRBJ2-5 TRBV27 CASSSHLEARETQYF
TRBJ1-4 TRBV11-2 CASREDRTNNEKLFF
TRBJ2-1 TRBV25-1 CASRVADEQFF
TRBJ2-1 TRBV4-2 CASSQEGPRPYNEQFF
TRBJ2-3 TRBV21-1 CASVLDRGHTDTQYF
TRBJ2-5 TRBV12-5 CASEKGQKLQETQYF
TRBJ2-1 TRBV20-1 CSARDRLAGVAVEQFF
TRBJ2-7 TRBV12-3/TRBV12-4 CASSLTPDRGAYEQYF